Listed below are T cell receptor beta chains from one sample, sequenced in a study of T-cell reconstitution after alpha-beta-depleted transplantation in children. Each CDR3 protein is one row after TCRdb ran MiXCR on the PCR reads. The sample includes a few hundred thousand distinct CDR3 sequences, approximately 12% seen only once; the top ten take around 6.1%. The sequencing used PBMCs from the stem cell graft donor, collected from the stem cell graft. All receptors derive from a human donor who donated a stem cell graft to a child with combined immunodeficiency. CDR3s include the opening cysteine and the closing phenylalanine or tryptophan. A D gene is named only where the DNA matches it firmly. Clone size is not always given. Where it is, it says once, few, many or a class for expanded clones.

TRBD2,TRBV30,TRBJ2-1,NA,TGTGCCTGGAGTCAAAGTCTAGCGGGAGTGGATGAGCAGTTCTTC,CAWSQSLAGVDEQFF
NA,TRBV12-3/TRBV12-4,TRBJ2-5,few,TGTGCCAGCAGTTTAATAAAGGAGAAGGAAGAGACCCAGTACTTC,CASSLIKEKEETQYF
NA,TRBV5-1,TRBJ1-2,few,TGCGCCAGCAGCTTGGACGGGGATGGCGGCTACACCTTC,CASSLDGDGGYTF
NA,TRBV25-1,TRBJ2-5,few,TGTGCCAGCAGTGTTGCCCAGGGGCGCATCCAAGAGACCCAGTACTTC,CASSVAQGRIQETQYF
TRBD1,TRBV7-8,TRBJ1-5,NA,TGTGCCTCCTCAACGGGACAGAACAATCAGCCCCAGCATTTT,CASSTGQNNQPQHF
TRBD2,TRBV14,TRBJ2-1,few,TGTGCCAGCAGCCTGTTAGCGGGAGGTCGCTCCTACAATGAGCAGTTCTTC,CASSLLAGGRSYNEQFF
TRBD1,TRBV7-9,TRBJ2-3,few,TGTGCCAGCAGCTCCCCCGGGACAGGGGCTGTAGATACGCAGTATTTT,CASSSPGTGAVDTQYF
NA,TRBV4-3,TRBJ1-4,NA,TGCGCCAGCAGCCCAAGGGCTATCTTAGGGGTCGGTATAGATGAAAAACTGTTTTTT,CASSPRAILGVGIDEKLFF
TRBD2,TRBV9,TRBJ2-3,NA,TGTGCCAGCAGCGTCAGCGGGAGGGCCCCAGATACGCAGTATTTT,CASSVSGRAPDTQYF
NA,TRBV12-3/TRBV12-4,TRBJ1-1,many,TGTGCCAGCAGTGCCTCTCTCACTGAAGCTTTCTTT,CASSASLTEAFF
NA,TRBV20-1,TRBJ2-7,many,TGCAGTGCGATCCCGGACAGAGCAGGAATGGGGGAGCAGTACTTC,CSAIPDRAGMGEQYF
TRBD1,TRBV12-3/TRBV12-4,TRBJ2-2,NA,TGTGCCAGCAGTCGTGGGGACAGTTTTTTTTCCGGGGAGCTGTTTTTT,CASSRGDSFFSGELFF
TRBD2,TRBV7-3,TRBJ2-1,NA,TGTGCCAGCAGCCTAGCGGGAGTTGCCTACAATGAGCAGTTCTTC,CASSLAGVAYNEQFF
NA,TRBV27,TRBJ2-7,few,TGTGCCAGCAGTTCCAACCCGACAGGAATCTACGAGCAGTACTTC,CASSSNPTGIYEQYF
NA,TRBV19,TRBJ1-1,NA,TGTGCCAGTAGTACCCGACAGAATCCGAACACTGAAGCTTTCTTT,CASSTRQNPNTEAFF
NA,TRBV24-1,TRBJ2-1,NA,TGTGCCACCAGTGCCAACCGGGACCCCCTCAATGAGCAGTTCTTC,CATSANRDPLNEQFF
NA,TRBV5-1,TRBJ1-1,NA,TGCGCCAGCAGCGATCTGGACGGGAACACTGAAGCTTTCTTT,CASSDLDGNTEAFF
NA,TRBV7-2,TRBJ2-1,few,TGTGCCAGCAGCTTTCACAGCTACAATGAGCAGTTCTTC,CASSFHSYNEQFF
NA,TRBV12-3/TRBV12-4,TRBJ2-3,few,TGTGCCAGCAGTTTACGTCCCCCCACAGATACGCAGTATTTT,CASSLRPPTDTQYF
TRBD2,TRBV6-2/TRBV6-3,TRBJ2-2,few,TGTGCCAGCAGTTACGATTTACTAGCGGGAACTGAGACCGGGGAGCTGTTTTTT,CASSYDLLAGTETGELFF
NA,TRBV21-1,TRBJ2-7,many,TGTGCCAGCAGCAAAGAGGAAACCCACAGGGGCTACGAGCAGTACTTC,CASSKEETHRGYEQYF
NA,TRBV7-2,TRBJ1-2,NA,TGTGCCAGCAGCTCCCCTTTGGGGGCCGATGGCTACACCTTC,CASSSPLGADGYTF
NA,TRBV5-1,TRBJ2-1,many,TGCGCCAGCAGTGAAGCTGGGCATGAGCAGTTCTTC,CASSEAGHEQFF
NA,TRBV12-3/TRBV12-4,TRBJ2-7,few,TGTGCCAGCAGTTTAGGCGGCGAGGAGCAGTACTTC,CASSLGGEEQYF
NA,TRBV9,TRBJ1-1,NA,TGTGCCAGCAGCGTAGGAAGTATGAACACTGAAGCTTTCTTT,CASSVGSMNTEAFF
NA,TRBV18,TRBJ2-5,NA,TGTGCCAGCTCACCGGGGCAAGAGACCCAGTACTTC,CASSPGQETQYF
TRBD2,TRBV29-1,TRBJ2-7,NA,TGCAGCGTTGGGGCTAGCGGGAGTAACTACGAGCAGTACTTC,CSVGASGSNYEQYF
TRBD2,TRBV6-5,TRBJ2-5,NA,TGTGCCAGCAGTTACTCGGATTTAGCGGGAGGAGGGGAGACCCAGTACTTC,CASSYSDLAGGGETQYF
NA,TRBV12-3/TRBV12-4,TRBJ2-3,NA,TGTGCCAGCAGTACCATAGGCGACACAGATACGCAGTATTTT,CASSTIGDTDTQYF
TRBD1,TRBV6-2/TRBV6-3,TRBJ2-7,many,TGTGCCAGCAGTCCCGCGATGGGACAGGGTCCCTACGAGCAGTACTTC,CASSPAMGQGPYEQYF
TRBD2,TRBV11-2,TRBJ2-1,few,TGTGCCAGCAGCTTAGGTGGCGGGAGGGGTAATGAGCAGTTCTTC,CASSLGGGRGNEQFF
NA,TRBV11-1,TRBJ1-2,NA,TGTGCCAGCAGCTCCCGGCGGGGGGACATCCTTCGTGGCTATGGCTACACCTTC,CASSSRRGDILRGYGYTF
NA,TRBV30,TRBJ2-5,NA,TGTGCCTGGAGTAGTTTGGAGACCCAGTACTTC,CAWSSLETQYF
TRBD2,TRBV6-2/TRBV6-3,TRBJ2-1,few,TGTGCCAGCAGCGAATCCGGGACTAGCGGGAGGAGCTCCTACAATGAGCAGTTCTTC,CASSESGTSGRSSYNEQFF
TRBD1,TRBV6-4,TRBJ2-7,few,TGTGCCAGCAGTGACTCGACAGGGTTAAGCGAGCAGTACTTC,CASSDSTGLSEQYF
TRBD2,TRBV6-5,TRBJ2-7,few,TGTGCCACGTCTAGCGGGAGATCCTACGAGCAGTACTTC,CATSSGRSYEQYF
NA,TRBV4-3,TRBJ2-7,NA,TGCGCCAGCAGCCAAGTCATTTCCTACGAGCAGTACTTC,CASSQVISYEQYF
TRBD2,TRBV12-3/TRBV12-4,TRBJ2-3,few,TGTGCCAGCAGCCTTACTAGCGGGGGGCCATCTAGCACAGATACGCAGTATTTT,CASSLTSGGPSSTDTQYF
NA,TRBV10-3,TRBJ1-5,NA,TGTGCCATCAGTGAGACGGGCAAGCAGAGTGACAATCAGCCCCAGCATTTT,CAISETGKQSDNQPQHF
TRBD2,TRBV6-1,TRBJ2-1,NA,TGTGCCAGCAGTGGGACTGGCGGGGGGGCCCGGGAGCAGTTCTTC,CASSGTGGGAREQFF
NA,TRBV12-3/TRBV12-4,TRBJ1-3,NA,TGTGCCAGCAGACCTGCTACGACAGTGATAGGAAACACCATATATTTT,CASRPATTVIGNTIYF
TRBD1,TRBV18,TRBJ2-1,few,TGTGCCAGCTCACCACTCGGACAGGAGTCCTACAATGAGCAGTTCTTC,CASSPLGQESYNEQFF
NA,TRBV27,TRBJ2-5,few,TGTGCCAGCAGTCCCTCCACCGGGACCCAAGAGACCCAGTACTTC,CASSPSTGTQETQYF
NA,TRBV29-1,TRBJ2-1,many,TGCAGCGTTACCTACTCCTACAATGAGCAGTTCTTC,CSVTYSYNEQFF